The 20 T cell receptor beta chains below were found in one sample sequenced in a study of CD8 T cells in Susac syndrome (dated by TCRdb to between 2018 and 2020). Libraries were built with the immunoSEQ multiplex PCR assay. RNA was extracted using the RNeasy kit, and roughly 0.5 to 1 microgram was reverse transcribed with random hexamers. TCRdb redid the processing of the public reads, applying fastp at Q25 and MiXCR, and retained in-frame beta chains. Every distinct CDR3 protein forms one entry, paired with its most common genes and DNA. The sample data list around 200,000 distinct CDR3 sequences, and approximately 94% of these were observed just once. The leading ten clones occupy roughly 0.095% of the sample. The sequencing sample was made of CD4+ T cells from PBMCs. These receptors came from a human donor with multiple sclerosis.

The chain links TRBV7-3 to TRBJ2-5; 9 bases are shared with TRBD2. The V gene's germline CDR1 is SGHTA and CDR2 FQGTGA. The CDR3 consists of 15 residues. The J segment lost 4 bases and the V segment lost 3 bases, leaving 6 bases of the junction unmatched. CDR3 protein: CASSLASGVTETQYF. CDR3 nucleotides: TGTGCCAGCAGCTTGGCTAGCGGGGTGACAGAGACCCAGTACTTC. Based on the CDR3 plus reference TRBV7-3 and TRBJ2-5, the full variable domain is GAGVSQTPSNKVTEKGKYVELRCDPISGHTALYWYRQSLGQGPEFLIYFQGTGAADDSGLPNDRFFAVRPEGSVSTLKIQRTERGDSAVYLCASSLASGVTETQYFGPGTRLLVL.

With regard to this clonotype: An end of the junction differs from the germline gene, which may be a read error. In nucleotides, the CDR3 is TGCGTTACTAGCGGGGGTTCCTACAATGAGCAGTTCTTC. Translating it yields CVTSGGSYNEQFF. The chain recombines TRBV11-2 with TRBJ2-1, with 11 bases identical to TRBD2. The V gene's germline CDR1 is SGHAT and CDR2 FQNNGV. This CDR3 contains 13 residues.

The chain links TRBV20-1 to TRBJ2-5; 7 bases line up with TRBD1. CDR3 length: 13 residues. V was clipped by 6 bases and J by 4 bases; unmatched bases: 8. CDR1 DFQATT and CDR2 SNEGSKA come from the germline V gene (reference sequence). CDR3 residues: CSAGTGVRETQYF. The CDR3 coding sequence is TGCAGTGCCGGAACAGGGGTGAGAGAGACCCAGTACTTC.

The chain recombines TRBV5-8 with TRBJ2-3; D is uncertain. CDR3 size: 17 residues. The V end was cut by 1 base, the J end by 1 base, with 16 bases between. Germline CDR1 is SGHTS and CDR2 is YDEGEE. CDR3 sequence: CASSLMVSVPGTDTQYF. For the CDR3, the DNA is TGTGCCAGCAGCTTGATGGTTTCTGTCCCAGGCACAGATACGCAGTATTTT. The complete variable domain, with remaining parts taken from reference TRBV5-8 and TRBJ2-3, reads EAGVTQSPTHLIKTRGQQATLRCSPISGHTSVYWYQQALGLGLQFLLWYDEGEERNRGNFPPRFSGRQFPNYSSELNVNALELEDSALYLCASSLMVSVPGTDTQYFGPGTRLTVL.

J is TRBJ2-3 and V is TRBV20-1; D remains unclear. Germline V gene sequence: CDR1 DFQATT, CDR2 SNEGSKA (reference sequence). This CDR3 has 12 amino acids. The ends were cut back, 3 bases at V and 1 base at J, with 5 bases in the middle. This CDR3 reads CSASLGTDTQYF. The CDR3 DNA sequence: TGCAGTGCTAGTCTGGGCACAGATACGCAGTATTTT.

This clonotype has only one observation. The V call is TRBV15, the J call TRBJ2-1, with 12 bases matching TRBD2. Germline V gives CDR1 LNHNV, CDR2 YYDKDF (reference sequence). The ends lost 5 bases at V and 12 bases at J; junction bases unmatched: 17. The CDR3 totals 17 residues. The chain's CDR3 is CATSRSPSGGAGRMQFF. DNA of the CDR3: TGTGCCACCAGCCGCAGTCCTAGCGGGGGGGCCGGGAGAATGCAGTTCTTC.

The V call is TRBV6-2 or TRBV6-3, the J call TRBJ1-5, with D possibly TRBD1 on 6 matching bases. CDR1 is MNHEY and CDR2 is SVGEGT in the germline V gene. CDR3 length: 15 amino acids. V was cut by 6 bases and J by 5 bases, with 17 bases left in between. This chain's CDR3 is CASSLTGTRYQPQHF. Here the CDR3 DNA reads TGTGCCAGCAGCCTTACAGGGACCCGATATCAGCCCCAGCATTTT.

The rearrangement uses TRBV28 and TRBJ2-6, with TRBD1 identical over 10 bases. CDR3 size: 16 residues. Germline V gene lookup returns CDR1 MDHEN and CDR2 SYDVKM. V was clipped by 3 bases and J by 5 bases; unmatched bases: 4. The CDR3, as DNA: TGTGCCAGCAGTTTTCCGGGACAGGGGAGGGCCAACGTCCTGACTTTC. Translating it yields CASSFPGQGRANVLTF.

The chain recombines TRBV12-3 or TRBV12-4 with TRBJ1-1; 11 nucleotides line up with TRBD1. CDR3 length: 15 residues. V gave up 4 bases and J gave up 3 bases; unmatched junction bases: 4. The CDR3 bases are TGTGCCAGCAGTTCAGGACAGGGGGCTTACACTGAAGCTTTCTTT. It is translated as CASSSGQGAYTEAFF.

CDR3 sequence: CASRPLVAGGSYEQYF. CDR3 sequence (DNA): TGCGCCAGCAGACCCCTCGTGGCAGGGGGCTCCTACGAGCAGTACTTC. V usage is TRBV5-1 and J usage is TRBJ2-7; 7 bases agree with TRBD1. V gave up 5 bases and J gave up 0 bases; unmatched junction bases: 11. The CDR3 extends over 16 amino acids. The V gene's germline CDR1 is SGHRS and CDR2 YFSETQ.

CDR3 in amino acids: CASSPSHRDRVYGYTF. As DNA, the CDR3 is TGTGCCAGCAGTCCCTCCCACCGGGACAGGGTTTATGGCTACACCTTC. The rearrangement links TRBV12-3 or TRBV12-4 to TRBJ1-2, with TRBD1 matching 9 bases. The trim removed 5 bases at V and 5 bases at J, leaving 12 bases unmatched. This CDR3 has 16 amino acids.

The chain carries TRBV2 and TRBJ2-5; D is possibly TRBD1 (6 bases). The CDR3 contains 13 residues. The V gene lost 2 bases and the J gene lost 4 bases, with 8 bases spanning the gap. In germline, CDR1 is SNHLY, CDR2 FYNNEI. In DNA, the CDR3 is TGTGCCAGCAGTGAACGCAGGGGAGAGACCCAGTACTTC. Encoded protein: CASSERRGETQYF.

V gene TRBV14 combines with J gene TRBJ2-3; D unclear. Looked up from germline, CDR1 is SGHDN and CDR2 is FVKESK. V lost 1 base and J 8 bases, leaving 7 bases between the germline ends. This CDR3 has 12 amino acids. As DNA, the CDR3 is TGTGCCAGCAGCCAAGTAAGAGCTACGCAGTATTTT. Residues: CASSQVRATQYF.

This clonotype came up once. The CDR3 coding sequence is TGTGCCAGCAGCGGTCCGGGACTTCCTAATTCACCCCTCCACTTT. Its protein product is CASSGPGLPNSPLHF. The chain combines TRBV9 with TRBJ1-6, with D perhaps TRBD1 (5 bases). CDR3 length: 15 residues. Germline loops: CDR1 SGDLS, CDR2 YYNGEE. V lost 3 bases and J 6 bases, leaving 13 bases between the germline ends.

This clonotype has a single count. The chain links TRBV29-1 to TRBJ1-2; D possibly corresponds to TRBD1 (6 bases). CDR3 size: 11 residues. Trimming took 6 bases from V and 3 from J, leaving 8 bases between them. Germline assignment: CDR1 SQVTM and CDR2 ANQGSEA. The CDR3: CSVGHHYGYTF. The DNA of the CDR3 is TGCAGCGTGGGACACCACTATGGCTACACCTTC.

The V call is TRBV7-2, the J call TRBJ1-1, with TRBD1 matching over 9 bases. After removal of 8 bases from V and 5 bases from J, the junction contained 9 bases not matched to a gene. This CDR3 comprises 14 residues. Germline CDR1 reads SGHTA; CDR2 reads FQGNSA. CDR3 sequence: CASGTRTGETEAFF. The CDR3 DNA reads TGTGCCAGCGGGACTCGGACAGGGGAAACTGAAGCTTTCTTT.

The chain has TRBV28 and TRBJ1-4; D gene uncertain. Trimming removed 5 bases at V and 6 bases at J, with 13 bases between. CDR1 and CDR2 (germline): MDHEN, SYDVKM. This CDR3 is built from 14 residues. CDR3 DNA sequence: TGTGCCAGCAGTAAGATCCTCGAAGATGAAAAACTGTTTTTT. It codes for CASSKILEDEKLFF.

The chain is built from TRBV5-1 and TRBJ1-5; D gene ambiguous. The V and J ends lost 2 bases and 1 base respectively, with 7 bases between them. The CDR3 spans 14 residues. Germline lookup yields CDR1 SGHRS and CDR2 YFSETQ. Here the CDR3 reads CASSFDGSNQPQHF. The CDR3 coding sequence is TGCGCCAGCAGCTTCGATGGGAGCAATCAGCCCCAGCATTTT.

This chain connects TRBV20-1 to TRBJ2-3, with TRBD2 as a possible D gene (6 bases). Germline V lookup: CDR1 DFQATT, CDR2 SNEGSKA (reference sequence). Trimming shortened V by 5 bases and J by 4 bases, and 19 bases separated the two germline ends. The CDR3 length is 15 residues. CDR3 loop: CSALLGGVVADTQYF. For the CDR3, the DNA is TGCAGTGCTCTATTGGGCGGGGTGGTTGCAGATACGCAGTATTTT.

V and J are TRBV6-6 and TRBJ2-1; D perhaps matches TRBD2 (6 bases). Germline V gives CDR1 MNHNY, CDR2 SVGAGI (reference sequence). The CDR3 consists of 13 residues. Trimming pared 0 bases from V and 12 bases from J, leaving 12 bases between. CDR3 in amino acids: CASSYSRGMGQFF. The CDR3 DNA sequence: TGTGCCAGCAGTTACTCGCGGGGAATGGGGCAGTTCTTC.